One sample yielded the 12 T cell receptor beta chains listed below, sequenced in a study of regulatory and conventional T cells in RAG deficiency. The method was immunoSEQ multiplex PCR; TCRdb's version includes in-frame clones alone and lacks a portion of them. Here the sample spans around 20,000 clones, 85% to 95% being singletons. Blood CD4+ CD25-low CD127-high conventional T cells supplied the genomic DNA template. This same sample was also taken into another study, of regulatory T cells. As that report states: The primer mix had 52 TRBV and 13 TRBJ primers.

Sequencing was done on a sample of CD4+ T cells sorted from blood. These receptors came from a human donor in good health.

This clone was observed a single time. This sequence joins TRBV18 and TRBJ1-1, with unresolved D. V lost 2 bases and J lost 0, with 4 bases in between. The CDR3 consists of 13 residues. Germline CDR1 KGHSH, CDR2 LQKENI. CDR3 sequence: CASSPGLNTEAFF. CDR3 bases: TGTGCCAGCTCACCAGGCTTGAACACTGAAGCTTTCTTT.

The chain employs TRBV10-3 and TRBJ1-5, with TRBD1 as a possible D gene (6 bases). The germline gives CDR1 ENHRY, CDR2 SYGVKD. With 10 bases removed from V and 7 bases from J, the gap between germline ends came to 26 bases. The CDR3 totals 16 residues. The CDR3 loop reads CATQPTPASGGQPQHF. The CDR3, as DNA: TGTGCCACCCAACCCACCCCGGCATCCGGGGGCCAGCCCCAGCATTTT.

This chain joins TRBV10-1 and TRBJ2-2, with no clear D. The CDR3 covers 14 residues. V gave up 5 bases and J gave up 2 bases, with 9 bases separating them. CDR1 and CDR2 from the germline V gene are WNHNN and SYGVQD (reference sequence). The CDR3 nucleotides read TGCGCCAGCAGTTTTGCGGAAAACACCGGGGAGCTGTTTTTT. This encodes CASSFAENTGELFF.

The chain is built from TRBV19 and TRBJ2-1; maybe TRBD2 (6 bases). The V and J ends lost 5 bases and 5 bases respectively, with 10 bases between them. The CDR3 is made up of 13 amino acids. Germline V gives CDR1 LNHDA, CDR2 SQIVND (reference sequence). This CDR3 reads CASSLDYNNEQFF. The CDR3 region has the DNA TGTGCCAGTAGTTTGGACTATAACAATGAGCAGTTCTTC.

V usage is TRBV2 and J usage is TRBJ1-5; D unresolved. Trimming removed 3 bases from V and 4 bases from J, with 4 bases in between. The V gene's germline CDR1 is SNHLY and CDR2 FYNNEI. The CDR3 consists of 12 residues. For the CDR3, the DNA is TGTGCCAGCAGTGATGGGAATCAGCCCCAGCATTTT. As protein: CASSDGNQPQHF.

The V gene is TRBV6-1, the J gene TRBJ2-7; 10 bases align to TRBD1. Germline CDR1 MNHNS, CDR2 SASEGT. V shed 2 bases and J 7 bases; nucleotides not matched to a gene: 11. This CDR3 is built from 16 residues. For the CDR3, the DNA is TGTGCCAGCAGTGAACCATCAGGGGACAGGGGAAGGGAGCAGTACTTC. It specifies CASSEPSGDRGREQYF.

The chain uses TRBV27 and TRBJ2-3; D tentatively reads TRBD1 or TRBD2 (5 bases each). Per germline, CDR1 MNHEY and CDR2 SMNVEV (reference sequence). This CDR3 spans 14 amino acids. V lost 10 bases and J 4 bases, leaving 18 bases between the germline ends. The CDR3 is CATHRDALPDTQYF. DNA of the CDR3: TGTGCCACCCATCGGGACGCCCTGCCAGATACGCAGTATTTT.

The chain combines TRBV20-1 with TRBJ1-1; no firm D call. V gave up 3 bases and J gave up 8 bases, with 7 bases separating them. The CDR3 covers 10 residues. Germline V gene sequence: CDR1 DFQATT, CDR2 SNEGSKA (reference sequence). CDR3: CSASVGEAFF. CDR3 in DNA: TGCAGTGCTAGTGTGGGCGAAGCTTTCTTT.

The gene calls are TRBV7-6 and TRBJ2-5; D tentatively reads TRBD1 or TRBD2 (6 bases each). The ends were cut back, 5 bases at V and 5 bases at J, with 15 bases in the middle. The germline V gene has CDR1 SGHVS and CDR2 FNYEAQ. The CDR3 is 14 residues long. CDR3 DNA sequence: TGTGCCAGCAGCCAAAGGGGGGCCTGGGAGACCCAGTACTTC. It yields the protein CASSQRGAWETQYF.

This chain uses TRBV6-5 with TRBJ2-6; D remains ambiguous. From germline, CDR1 is MNHEY and CDR2 SVGAGI. The V end was cut by 2 bases, the J end by 0 bases, with 8 bases between. The CDR3 contains 16 residues. The CDR3 here is CASSYGTVSGANVLTF. The CDR3 DNA sequence: TGTGCCAGCAGTTACGGTACAGTCTCTGGGGCCAACGTCCTGACTTTC.

J is TRBJ2-5 and V is TRBV21-1; the table's D gene call, TRBD2, was not cross checked with the DNA. TRBV21-1 is a pseudogene. This CDR3 contains 16 residues. CDR3 amino acids: CASSNLRLDPFETQYF. DNA for the CDR3: TGTGCCAGCAGCAACCTAAGACTAGACCCTTTTGAGACCCAGTACTTC.

This sequence joins TRBV28 and TRBJ2-7; D is ambiguous. The V end lost 1 base, the J end lost 3 bases, and 10 bases lay between the germline ends. Looked up from germline, CDR1 is MDHEN and CDR2 is SYDVKM. There are 14 residues in the CDR3. CDR3 sequence: CASSLSEVIYEQYF. CDR3 bases: TGTGCCAGCAGTTTATCTGAGGTGATCTACGAGCAGTACTTC. The variable domain in full, with the rest retrieved from reference TRBV28 and TRBJ2-7, is DVKVTQSSRYLVKRTGEKVFLECVQDMDHENMFWYRQDPGLGLRLIYFSYDVKMKEKGDIPEGYSVSREKKERFSLILESASTNQTSMYLCASSLSEVIYEQYFGPGTRLTVT.